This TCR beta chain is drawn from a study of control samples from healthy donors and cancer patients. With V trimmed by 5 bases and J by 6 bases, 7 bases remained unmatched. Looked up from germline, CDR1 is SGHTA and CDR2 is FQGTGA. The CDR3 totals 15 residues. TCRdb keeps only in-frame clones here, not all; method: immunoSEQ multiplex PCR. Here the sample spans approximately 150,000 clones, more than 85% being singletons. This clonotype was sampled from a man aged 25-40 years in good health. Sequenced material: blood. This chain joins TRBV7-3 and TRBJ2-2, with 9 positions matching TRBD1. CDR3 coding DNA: TGTGCCAGCAGCATCGGACAGGGGTTGGCCGGGGAGCTGTTTTTT. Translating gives CASSIGQGLAGELFF.